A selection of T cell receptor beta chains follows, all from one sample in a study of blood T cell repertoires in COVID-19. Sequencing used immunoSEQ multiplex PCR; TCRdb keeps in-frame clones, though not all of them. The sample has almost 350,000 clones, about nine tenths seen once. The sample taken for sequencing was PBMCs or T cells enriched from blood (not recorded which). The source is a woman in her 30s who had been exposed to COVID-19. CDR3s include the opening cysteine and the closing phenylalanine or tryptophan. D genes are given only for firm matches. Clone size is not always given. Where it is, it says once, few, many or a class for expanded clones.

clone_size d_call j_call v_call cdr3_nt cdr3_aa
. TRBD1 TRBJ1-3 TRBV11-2 TGTGCCAGCAGTCAGGGGGCCGGGCGTCGGGGAAACACCATATATTTT CASSQGAGRRGNTIYF
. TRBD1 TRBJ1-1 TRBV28 TGTGCCAGCACCCCCGGTGACAGGGGGGCTGAAGCTTTCTTT CASTPGDRGAEAFF
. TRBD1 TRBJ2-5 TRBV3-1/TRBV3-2 TGTGCCAGCACCCCCAGAGACAGGGGCGGAGAGACCCAGTACTTC CASTPRDRGGETQYF
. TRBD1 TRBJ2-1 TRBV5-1 TGCGCCAGCAGCACCACAGGGGAATTCTCCTACAATGAGCAGTTCTTC CASSTTGEFSYNEQFF
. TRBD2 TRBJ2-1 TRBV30 TGTGCCTGGAGTGTTGGAACTAGCGGGGCCAATGAGCAGTTCTTC CAWSVGTSGANEQFF
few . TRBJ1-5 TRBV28 TGTGCCAGCACCCTTCCCTCTATTCAGCCCCAGCATTTT CASTLPSIQPQHF
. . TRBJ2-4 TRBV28 TGTGCCAGCAGTTCTGGACAGATTATAGCCAAAAACATTCAGTACTTC CASSSGQIIAKNIQYF
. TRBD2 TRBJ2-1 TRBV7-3 TGTGCCAGCAGCTTAAGTCTAGCGGGCTACAATGAGCAGTTCTTC CASSLSLAGYNEQFF
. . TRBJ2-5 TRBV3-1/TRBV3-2 TGTGCCAGCAGCCAAGATAAATGGGCAGCGGGCCAAGAGACCCAGTACTTC CASSQDKWAAGQETQYF
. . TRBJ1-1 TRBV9 TGTGCCAGCAGCGTAGCCCCCACAGATAGCGCTGAAGCTTTCTTT CASSVAPTDSAEAFF
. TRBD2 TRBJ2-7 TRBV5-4 TGTGCCAGCAGCTTTTTCGAGCGGGAGTATATCGAGCAGTACTTC CASSFFEREYIEQYF
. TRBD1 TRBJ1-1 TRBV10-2 TGCGCCAGCAGTGACAGGGGGTGGAACACTGAAGCTTTCTTT CASSDRGWNTEAFF
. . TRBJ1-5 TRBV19 TGTGCCAGTAGTATACGTTCCCTAGTAACCAATCAGCCCCAGCATTTT CASSIRSLVTNQPQHF
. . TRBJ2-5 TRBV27 TGTGCCAGCAAAAAGGAGGCGAGCGGGCGAGTAAAGACCCAGTACTTC CASKKEASGRVKTQYF
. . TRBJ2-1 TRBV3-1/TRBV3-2 TGTGCCAGCAGCCAGGGGGCTGTCGGGGTTGTGCAGTTCTTC CASSQGAVGVVQFF
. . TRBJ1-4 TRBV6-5 TGTGCCAGCACTTACCTGCCTGGAGTCCTTAATGAAAAACTGTTTTTT CASTYLPGVLNEKLFF
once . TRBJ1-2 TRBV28 TGTGCCAGCAGTTTCGCAGTCAGTAACTATGGCTACACCTTC CASSFAVSNYGYTF
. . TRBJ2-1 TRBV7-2 TGTGCCAGCAGCTTAGGGGCTCTGAATGAGCAGTTCTTC CASSLGALNEQFF
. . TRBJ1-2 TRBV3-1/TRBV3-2 TGTGCCAGCAGCCAAGATCTAAAGAGTTCTTATGGCTACACCTTC CASSQDLKSSYGYTF
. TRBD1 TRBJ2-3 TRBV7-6 TGTGCCAGCAGCCAGTACCAGAGACAGGGTTTTGTAGATACGCAGTATTTT CASSQYQRQGFVDTQYF
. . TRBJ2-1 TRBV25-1 TGTGCCAGCAGTGTACAGGGTAATGAGCAGTTCTTC CASSVQGNEQFF
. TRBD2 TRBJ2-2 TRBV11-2 TGTGCCAGCAGCGTCGGGACTAGCGGGAGGAGAACCGGGGAGCTGTTTTTT CASSVGTSGRRTGELFF
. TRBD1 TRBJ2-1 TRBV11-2 TGTGCCAGCATCCAGGGGACAGCCGACTATGAGCAGTTCTTC CASIQGTADYEQFF
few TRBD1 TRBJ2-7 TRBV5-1 TGCGCCAGCAGCCCGGGGACAGGGACCTCCTACGAGCAGTACTTC CASSPGTGTSYEQYF
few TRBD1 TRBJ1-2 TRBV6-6 TGTGCCAGCAGTCGATTGACCGCAGGGACAGTCCCTTTGGGCTACACCTTC CASSRLTAGTVPLGYTF
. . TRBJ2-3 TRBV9 TGTGCCAGCAGCGTAGGCGGGACCATCACAGATACGCAGTATTTT CASSVGGTITDTQYF
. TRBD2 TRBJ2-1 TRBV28 TGTGCCAGCAGTATAGCGGGAGGGCCCTCTGGTGAGCAGTTCTTC CASSIAGGPSGEQFF
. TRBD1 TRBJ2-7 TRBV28 TGTGCCATCAAACAGGGGACCTACGAGCAGTACTTC CAIKQGTYEQYF
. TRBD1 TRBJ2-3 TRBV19 TGTGCCAGCGGACAGGGGACCGGCACAGATACGCAGTATTTT CASGQGTGTDTQYF
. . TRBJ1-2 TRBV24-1 TGTGCCACCAGTGGGAGGGATGGCTACACCTTC CATSGRDGYTF
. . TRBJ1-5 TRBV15 TGTGCCACCAGCAGAGTGTTGGCGGATAGCAATCAGCCCCAGCATTTT CATSRVLADSNQPQHF
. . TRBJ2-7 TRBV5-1 TGCGCCAGCAGCTTAGGGGCTGGAAGAGACGAGCAGTACTTC CASSLGAGRDEQYF
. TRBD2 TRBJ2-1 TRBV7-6 TGTGCCAGCAGCTGGACTAGCGGGAGGGCCTTCAGCTACAATGAGCAGTTCTTC CASSWTSGRAFSYNEQFF
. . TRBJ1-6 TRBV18 TGTGCCAGCTCCCCCACAGGGTCGGGTGCGGGTTCACCCCTCCACTTT CASSPTGSGAGSPLHF
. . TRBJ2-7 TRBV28 TGTGCCAGCAGTCGCTCGTGGGGGCAGGCAAGCGAGCAGTACTTC CASSRSWGQASEQYF
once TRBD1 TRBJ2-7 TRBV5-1 TGCGCCAGCAGCTTGTGGGCAGGGGGCGCCTACGAGCAGTACTTC CASSLWAGGAYEQYF
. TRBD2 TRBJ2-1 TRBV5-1 TGCGCCAGCAGACTAGCGGGAGGCAATGAGCAGTTCTTC CASRLAGGNEQFF
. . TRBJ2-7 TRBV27 TGTGCCAGCAGTTTATCGGACAGTTCCTACGAGCAGTACTTC CASSLSDSSYEQYF
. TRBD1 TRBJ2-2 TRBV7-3 TGTGCCAGCACCCTTATTGGGCAGGGGGATACCGGGGAGCTGTTTTTT CASTLIGQGDTGELFF
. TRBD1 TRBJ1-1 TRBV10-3 TGTGCCATCAAGACAGGGGGCGGTTTTGGGAACACTGAAGCTTTCTTT CAIKTGGGFGNTEAFF
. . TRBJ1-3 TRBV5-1 TGCGCCAGCAGCTATAGGGGGGGCTTTGGAAACACCATATATTTT CASSYRGGFGNTIYF
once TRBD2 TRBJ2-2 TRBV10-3 TGTGCCACCGGGAGGCCGCAGGGCGGGGAGCTGTTTTTT CATGRPQGGELFF
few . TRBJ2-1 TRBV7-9 TGTGCCAGCAGCCCCCTGGGGGGGGCTTCCTACAATGAGCAGTTCTTC CASSPLGGASYNEQFF
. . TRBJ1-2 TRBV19 TGTGCCAGTAGTATAGGAACAGGGAAAGCCTATGGCTACACCTTC CASSIGTGKAYGYTF
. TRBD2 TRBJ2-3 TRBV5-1 TGCGCCAGCAGCTTATCTAGCGGGATCACGGATACGCAGTATTTT CASSLSSGITDTQYF
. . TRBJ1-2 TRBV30 TGTGCCTGGAGTACGCCCTGGACACTTGGCGACTATGGCTACACCTTC CAWSTPWTLGDYGYTF
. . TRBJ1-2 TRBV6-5 TGTGCCAGCAGTTATTGGGAGAAGGGTGGCTATGGCTACACCTTC CASSYWEKGGYGYTF
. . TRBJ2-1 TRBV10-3 TGTGCCATCAGTGAGGTAGAGGCGGGGAGCAATGAGCAGTTCTTC CAISEVEAGSNEQFF
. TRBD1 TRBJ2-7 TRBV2 TGTGCCAGCAGTGGGGGGACAGGGGGCGTCAGGTACGAGCAGTACTTC CASSGGTGGVRYEQYF
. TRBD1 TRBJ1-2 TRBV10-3 TGTGCCATTTTAATAGGACAGGCACCTAACTATGGCTACACCTTC CAILIGQAPNYGYTF
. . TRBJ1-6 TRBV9 TGTGCCAGCAGCGCCCGACAGCCAGATAATTCACCCCTCCACTTT CASSARQPDNSPLHF
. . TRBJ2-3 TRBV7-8 TGTGCCAGCAGACCTTTCTCGAGGAGCACAGATACGCAGTATTTT CASRPFSRSTDTQYF
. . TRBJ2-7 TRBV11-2 TGTGCCAGCAGCTACGTGAGGGAGACGTACTTC CASSYVRETYF
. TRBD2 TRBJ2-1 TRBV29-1 TGCAGCGCCACCGGGACTAGCGGGGGGAATGAGCAGTTCTTC CSATGTSGGNEQFF
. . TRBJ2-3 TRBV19 TGTGCCAGTACCCCAAGCGGCACAGATACGCAGTATTTT CASTPSGTDTQYF